The 18 T cell receptor beta chains given below trace back to one sample, sequenced in a study of blood T cell repertoires in COVID-19. Repertoires were generated with immunoSEQ multiplex PCR, while TCRdb's copy carries only in-frame clones and drops some. The sample includes some 100,000 clones, approximately 91% of them seen just once. Sample: peripheral blood. The source is a man aged 60-69 years with acute or convalescent COVID-19.

The J gene is TRBJ2-7, the V gene TRBV19; maybe TRBD1 (5 bases). Trimming stripped 11 bases from V and 0 bases from J, with 26 bases between. The CDR3 is 17 residues long. Germline CDR1 reads LNHDA; CDR2 reads SQIVND (reference sequence). The CDR3 bases are TGTGCCGCGATTATGCCAGGGTTCATGGAAAACTCCTACGAGCAGTACGTC. This sequence encodes CAAIMPGFMENSYEQYV.

The chain uses TRBV7-9 and TRBJ2-7, with D perhaps TRBD2 (6 bases). The V gene lost 4 bases and the J gene lost 7 bases, with 20 bases spanning the gap. The CDR3 is 15 residues long. Germline values: CDR1 SEHNR, CDR2 FQNEAQ (reference sequence). CDR3 sequence reads: CASSSHPGSGEEQYF. For the CDR3, the DNA is TGTGCCAGCAGCTCTCACCCGGGCTCGGGGGAGGAGCAGTACTTC. The full variable domain, completed using reference TRBV7-9 and TRBJ2-7, is DTGVSQNPRHKITKRGQNVTFRCDPISEHNRLYWYRQTLGQGPEFLTYFQNEAQLEKSRLLSDRFSAERPKGSFSTLEIQRTEQGDSAMYLCASSSHPGSGEEQYFGPGTRLTVT.

The rearrangement uses TRBV2 and TRBJ1-6, with 7 bases lining up with TRBD1. CDR3 length: 12 residues. V shed 8 bases and J 7 bases; nucleotides not matched to a gene: 2. Germline CDR1 is SNHLY and CDR2 is FYNNEI. The CDR3 bases are TGTGCCAGCCGGGACAGAAATTCACCCCTCCACTTT. Amino acid sequence: CASRDRNSPLHF. Full variable domain (missing parts from reference TRBV2 and TRBJ1-6): EPEVTQTPSHQVTQMGQEVILRCVPISNHLYFYWYRQILGQKVEFLVSFYNNEISEKSEIFDDQFSVERPDGSNFTLKIRSTKLEDSAMYFCASRDRNSPLHFGNGTRLTVT.

DNA for the CDR3: TGTGCCAGCAGCCCCCGGGACAGGGGGCTGTACGAGCAGTACTTC. Translation gives CASSPRDRGLYEQYF. The chain uses TRBV3-1 (or the pseudogene TRBV3-2) and TRBJ2-7, with TRBD1 matching over 12 bases. This CDR3 contains 15 residues. V gave up 4 bases and J gave up 4 bases; unmatched junction bases: 5. Germline V CDR1 and CDR2: LGHDT, YNNKEL (reference sequence).

The rearrangement joins TRBV2 to TRBJ1-5; tentative D call: TRBD1 (5 bases). CDR3 length: 15 amino acids. Trimming took off 2 bases at V and 5 bases at J, with 13 bases between the two ends. The V gene's germline CDR1 is SNHLY and CDR2 FYNNEI. CDR3 bases: TGTGCCAGCAGTGAATTCAGCAGGGTAGATCAGCCCCAGCATTTT. As protein: CASSEFSRVDQPQHF.

The table lists this clone with a count of one. This chain uses TRBV18 with TRBJ1-2; 7 nucleotides line up with TRBD1. There are 14 residues in the CDR3. The germline V gene encodes CDR1 KGHSH and CDR2 LQKENI. V shed 3 bases and J 3 bases; nucleotides not matched to a gene: 4. The CDR3 sequence is CASSPQDRYYGYTF. The CDR3 region has the DNA TGTGCCAGCTCACCCCAGGACAGGTACTATGGCTACACCTTC.

V gene TRBV2 combines with J gene TRBJ1-5, with 7 bases aligning to TRBD1. Germline CDR1 reads SNHLY; CDR2 reads FYNNEI. The length of the CDR3 is 15 residues. V shed 4 bases, J shed 3 bases, and the junction held 6 bases outside the gene matches. CDR3: CASSGNRGFNQPQHF. The CDR3, as DNA: TGTGCCAGCAGTGGTAACAGGGGATTCAATCAGCCCCAGCATTTT.

This clone has only one observation. This specimen includes other DNA sequences encoding the same CDR3. This chain connects TRBV7-9 to TRBJ1-1; no reliable D call. Deletions cut 0 bases from V and 1 base from J, with 6 bases between. The CDR3 has 14 residues. Germline V gene sequence: CDR1 SEHNR, CDR2 FQNEAQ (reference sequence). The CDR3 region is CASSLAGGNTEAFF. CDR3 DNA sequence: TGTGCCAGCAGCTTAGCTGGCGGGAACACTGAAGCTTTCTTT.

The J gene is TRBJ1-5, the V gene TRBV7-6; D unresolved. The germline V gene has CDR1 SGHVS and CDR2 FNYEAQ. CDR3 length: 12 amino acids. Trimming stripped 5 bases from V and 7 bases from J, with 9 bases between. CDR3 residues: CASSLLSQPQHF. In nucleotides, the CDR3 is TGTGCCAGCAGCCTCTTGTCGCAGCCCCAGCATTTT.

The gene calls are TRBV19 and TRBJ1-6; D possibly corresponds to TRBD1 (6 bases). With 5 bases removed from V and 10 bases from J, the gap between germline ends came to 15 bases. This CDR3 spans 14 amino acids. CDR1 and CDR2 from the germline V gene are LNHDA and SQIVND (reference sequence). The CDR3 sequence: CASSLRTVSSPLHF. DNA of the CDR3: TGTGCCAGTAGTCTCCGGACAGTCTCGTCACCCCTCCACTTT.

The gene calls are TRBV19 and TRBJ1-4; D not certain. Germline V gives CDR1 LNHDA, CDR2 SQIVND (reference sequence). CDR3 size: 16 residues. Trimming removed 7 bases at V and 0 bases at J, with 15 bases between. In nucleotides, the CDR3 is TGTGCCAGTATGGGATTTGGGAGAGCAACTAATGAAAAACTGTTTTTT. This encodes CASMGFGRATNEKLFF.

The chain combines TRBV6-5 with TRBJ2-1; D perhaps matches TRBD2 (6 bases). Germline CDR1 reads MNHEY; CDR2 reads SVGAGI. Deletions cut 6 bases from V and 4 bases from J, with 16 bases between. There are 15 residues in the CDR3. The CDR3 nucleotides read TGTGCCAGCAGCCTTACTAGCCCCTATTACAATGAGCAGTTCTTC. Translating it yields CASSLTSPYYNEQFF.

The chain employs TRBV5-8 and TRBJ2-1; 8 nucleotides align to TRBD2. The junction had 15 bases not matched to a gene; V was cut back by 3 bases and J by 4 bases. The CDR3 has 18 amino acids. Germline V gene data show CDR1 as SGHTS and CDR2 as YDEGEE. CDR3 residues: CASSSAWALSGKYNEQFF. The CDR3 nucleotides read TGTGCCAGCAGCTCGGCTTGGGCCCTTAGCGGGAAGTACAATGAGCAGTTCTTC.

This clone was seen only once. J is TRBJ2-5 and V is TRBV7-9, with 14 bases matching TRBD2. The CDR3 runs to 17 residues. In germline, CDR1 is SEHNR, CDR2 FQNEAQ (reference sequence). J gave up 5 bases and V 5 bases, and 10 bases lay outside the gene matches. CDR3 sequence reads: CASSMGLAGASEETQYF. The CDR3 bases are TGTGCCAGCAGCATGGGACTAGCGGGAGCTTCGGAGGAGACCCAGTACTTC. Full variable domain (missing parts from reference TRBV7-9 and TRBJ2-5): DTGVSQNPRHKITKRGQNVTFRCDPISEHNRLYWYRQTLGQGPEFLTYFQNEAQLEKSRLLSDRFSAERPKGSFSTLEIQRTEQGDSAMYLCASSMGLAGASEETQYFGPGTRLLVL.

V usage is TRBV7-9 and J usage is TRBJ2-2, with a possible D match to TRBD1 (6 bases). The CDR3 runs to 15 residues. V was cut by 5 bases and J by 1 base, with 11 bases left in between. The germline V gene has CDR1 SEHNR and CDR2 FQNEAQ (reference sequence). CDR3 protein: CASSGQNLNTGELFF. CDR3 in DNA: TGTGCCAGCAGCGGACAGAATTTGAACACCGGGGAGCTGTTTTTT. Full variable domain (outside the CDR3, taken from reference TRBV7-9 and TRBJ2-2): DTGVSQNPRHKITKRGQNVTFRCDPISEHNRLYWYRQTLGQGPEFLTYFQNEAQLEKSRLLSDRFSAERPKGSFSTLEIQRTEQGDSAMYLCASSGQNLNTGELFFGEGSRLTVL.

This sequence joins TRBV5-4 and TRBJ2-1, with 8 bases lining up with TRBD1. CDR3 length: 13 residues. V gave up 3 bases and J gave up 7 bases; unmatched junction bases: 3. Germline values: CDR1 SGHNT, CDR2 YYREEE (reference sequence). The CDR3 nucleotides read TGTGCCAGCAGCTCTAGACAGGGGAATGAGCAGTTCTTC. It is translated as CASSSRQGNEQFF.

V gene TRBV5-1 combines with J gene TRBJ2-5; maybe TRBD1 (6 bases). Germline CDR1 SGHRS, CDR2 YFSETQ. The CDR3 runs to 12 residues. V was pared by 6 bases and J by 3 bases, with 9 bases between. This chain's CDR3 is CASNRDKETQYF. The CDR3 DNA reads as TGCGCCAGCAACCGGGACAAAGAGACCCAGTACTTC.

In its sample, this clone was seen once. The chain links TRBV27 to TRBJ1-6, with 8 positions matching TRBD1. CDR3 size: 14 residues. V was clipped by 6 bases and J by 10 bases; unmatched bases: 8. Germline assignment: CDR1 MNHEY and CDR2 SMNVEV (reference sequence). The CDR3 is CASRSTGAYSPLHF. The CDR3 coding sequence is TGTGCCAGCAGATCGACAGGGGCTTACTCACCCCTCCACTTT.